This TCR beta chain is from a study of cytomegalovirus exposure and HLA in healthy donors. Whole-study results and caveats: A later analysis showed HLA-associated TCR beta chains outstripping equally common others in clonal expansion. Cytomegalovirus association was assigned to about 150 TCR beta chains. Specificity for CMV antigens was confirmed in vitro for a few of the CMV-associated chains.

This clone was counted a few times. Its antigen is undetermined. The PCR had 60 Vbeta and 13 Jbeta primers. Here immunoSEQ multiplex PCR was the method, and the copy in TCRdb shows in-frame clones only, minus some. The table has roughly 120,000 clones, approximately 84% seen once. Looked up from germline, CDR1 is SQVTM and CDR2 is ANQGSEA. The V gene lost 6 bases and the J gene lost 4 bases, with 19 bases spanning the gap. The CDR3 totals 15 residues. The genes are TRBV29-1 and TRBJ2-1, with a weak D call TRBD2 (5 bases). Sequencing was performed on PBMCs. This TCR came from a man aged 50 or older in good health and CMV-seronegative. CDR3 DNA sequence: TGCAGCGTCAGAGAACTAGTTTTGGGGTACAATGAGCAGTTCTTC. Its translation is CSVRELVLGYNEQFF.